Listed below are T cell receptor beta chains from one sample, sequenced in a study of siplizumab effects on memory and regulatory T cells. Clones were read by immunoSEQ multiplex PCR, and TCRdb kept only the in-frame ones, dropping some. The table has 70,000 to 100,000 clones, 93% seen once; the top ten hold around 6.5%. Sequenced: CD8+ T cells sorted from blood. These receptors originate from a human donor in good health. The CDR3 runs from the conserved cysteine through the conserved F or W. The D gene is left open where the match is weak. The size of a clone is reported for some rows only, either as once, few or many, or as a class for expanded clones.

clone_size,v_call,j_call,d_call,cdr3_aa,cdr3_nt
-,TRBV7-9,TRBJ2-1,-,CASRDRGNNEQFF,TGTGCCAGCAGGGACCGGGGCAACAATGAGCAGTTCTTC
-,TRBV30,TRBJ2-7,-,CAWRTHGSYEQYF,TGTGCCTGGAGGACCCATGGATCCTACGAGCAGTACTTC
-,TRBV5-4,TRBJ1-6,-,CASSLAGFSPLHF,TGTGCCAGCAGCTTGGCAGGGTTTTCACCCCTCCACTTT
few,TRBV15,TRBJ2-7,-,CATSSSQEAHEQYF,TGTGCCACCAGCAGTTCTCAAGAGGCCCACGAGCAGTACTTC
-,TRBV5-1,TRBJ1-2,TRBD1,CASSAGRDSRGPGYGYTF,TGCGCCAGCAGCGCCGGCAGGGACAGCCGAGGACCTGGCTATGGCTACACCTTC
-,TRBV2,TRBJ2-3,TRBD2,CASSEEVASGGDTDTQYF,TGTGCCAGCAGTGAAGAGGTGGCTAGCGGGGGGGACACAGATACGCAGTATTTT
-,TRBV5-4,TRBJ1-2,TRBD1,CASSRDRVDYGYTF,TGTGCCAGCAGCCGGGACAGGGTGGACTATGGCTACACCTTC
-,TRBV7-6,TRBJ1-1,-,CASSLGVTGTDTEAFF,TGTGCCAGCAGCTTAGGGGTTACAGGGACCGACACTGAAGCTTTCTTT
once,TRBV6-5,TRBJ2-7,-,CASSYGGGHYEQYF,TGTGCCAGCAGTTACGGAGGAGGCCACTACGAGCAGTACTTC
-,TRBV28,TRBJ2-7,TRBD2,CASSLAGTSGREQYF,TGTGCCAGCAGTTTAGCCGGGACTAGCGGGAGGGAGCAGTACTTC
-,TRBV7-2,TRBJ1-1,TRBD1,CASSPHHRDRVQAFF,TGTGCCAGCAGCCCCCACCACCGAGACAGGGTGCAGGCTTTCTTT
medium-sized,TRBV4-1,TRBJ1-1,-,CASSQGSQEAFF,TGCGCCAGCAGCCAAGGGAGCCAGGAAGCTTTCTTT
-,TRBV4-2,TRBJ2-1,TRBD2,CASSQALGLAGGRDEQFF,TGTGCCAGCAGCCAAGCCCTGGGACTAGCGGGGGGCAGGGATGAGCAGTTCTTC
-,TRBV13,TRBJ2-1,TRBD2,CASSQGLAGDHEQFF,TGTGCCAGCAGCCAGGGACTAGCGGGAGATCATGAGCAGTTCTTC
once,TRBV9,TRBJ2-7,TRBD1,CASSATDRGWYEQYF,TGTGCCAGCAGCGCTACCGACAGGGGGTGGTACGAGCAGTACTTC
once,TRBV4-1,TRBJ2-1,-,CASSQEGSPNNEQFF,TGCGCCAGCAGCCAAGAGGGCAGCCCAAACAATGAGCAGTTCTTC
once,TRBV5-1,TRBJ1-1,-,CASSLLIGGSGTEAFF,TGCGCCAGCAGCTTGCTAATTGGGGGATCAGGCACTGAAGCTTTCTTT
-,TRBV5-4,TRBJ2-7,TRBD1,CASSFGTGSYEQYF,TGTGCCAGCAGCTTCGGGACAGGGTCCTACGAGCAGTACTTC
-,TRBV7-9,TRBJ1-2,-,CASSLGAGYTF,TGTGCCAGCAGCTTAGGCGCTGGCTACACCTTC
-,TRBV21-1,TRBJ1-1,-,CASSILVLRVNTEAFF,TGTGCCAGCAGCATTCTGGTACTTCGCGTTAACACTGAAGCTTTCTTT
-,TRBV19,TRBJ2-2,TRBD1,CASSSRDRNTGELFF,TGTGCCAGTAGTTCCCGGGACAGAAACACCGGGGAGCTGTTTTTT
-,TRBV7-9,TRBJ2-3,TRBD2,CASFSGSTDTQYF,TGTGCCAGCTTTAGCGGGAGTACAGATACGCAGTATTTT